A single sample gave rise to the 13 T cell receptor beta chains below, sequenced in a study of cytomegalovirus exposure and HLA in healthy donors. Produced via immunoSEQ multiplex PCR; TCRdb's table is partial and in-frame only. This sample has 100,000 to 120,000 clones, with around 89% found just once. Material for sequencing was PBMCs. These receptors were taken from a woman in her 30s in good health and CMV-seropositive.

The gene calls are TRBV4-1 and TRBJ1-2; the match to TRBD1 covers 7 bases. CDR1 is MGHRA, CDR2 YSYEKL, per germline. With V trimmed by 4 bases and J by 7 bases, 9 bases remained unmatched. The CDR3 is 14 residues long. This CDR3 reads CASSPLGTVVGYTF. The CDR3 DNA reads TGCGCCAGCAGCCCACTCGGGACAGTTGTTGGCTACACCTTC.

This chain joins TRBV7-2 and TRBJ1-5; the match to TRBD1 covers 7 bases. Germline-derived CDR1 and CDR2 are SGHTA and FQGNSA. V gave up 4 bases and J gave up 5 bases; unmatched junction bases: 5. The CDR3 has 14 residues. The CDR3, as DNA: TGTGCCAGCAGCTCGCGACAGGGCTATCAGCCCCAGCATTTT. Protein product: CASSSRQGYQPQHF.

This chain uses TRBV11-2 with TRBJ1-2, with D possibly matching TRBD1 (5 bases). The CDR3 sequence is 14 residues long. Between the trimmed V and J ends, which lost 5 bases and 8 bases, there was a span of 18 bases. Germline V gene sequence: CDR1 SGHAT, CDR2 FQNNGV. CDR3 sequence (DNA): TGTGCCAGCAGCCCATCTAAGGGGATCTGGGGCTACACCTTC. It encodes CASSPSKGIWGYTF.

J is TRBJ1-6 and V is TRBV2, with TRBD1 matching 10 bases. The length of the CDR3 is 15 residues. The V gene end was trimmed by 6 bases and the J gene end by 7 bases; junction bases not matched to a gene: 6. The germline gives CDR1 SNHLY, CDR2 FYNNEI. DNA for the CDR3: TGTGCCAGCAGCGGAACGGGACAGGGGAATTCACCCCTCCACTTT. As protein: CASSGTGQGNSPLHF.

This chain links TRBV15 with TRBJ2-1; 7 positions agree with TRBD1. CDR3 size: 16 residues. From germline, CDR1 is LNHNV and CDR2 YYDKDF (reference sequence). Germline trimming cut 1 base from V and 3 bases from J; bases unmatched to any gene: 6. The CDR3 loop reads CATSRGWDSVYNEQFF. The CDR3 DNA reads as TGTGCCACCAGCAGAGGCTGGGACAGCGTCTACAATGAGCAGTTCTTC.

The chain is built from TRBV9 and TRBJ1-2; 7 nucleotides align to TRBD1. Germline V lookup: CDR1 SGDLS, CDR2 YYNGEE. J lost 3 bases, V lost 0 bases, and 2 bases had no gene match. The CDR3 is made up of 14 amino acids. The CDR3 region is CASSVGQGDYGYTF. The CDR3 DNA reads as TGTGCCAGCAGCGTAGGACAGGGTGACTATGGCTACACCTTC.

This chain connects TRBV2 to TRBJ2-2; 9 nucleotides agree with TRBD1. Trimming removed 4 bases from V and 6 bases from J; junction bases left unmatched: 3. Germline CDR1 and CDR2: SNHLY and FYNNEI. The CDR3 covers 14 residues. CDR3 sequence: CASSGDREAGELFF. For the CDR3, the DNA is TGTGCCAGCAGTGGGGACAGGGAGGCCGGGGAGCTGTTTTTT.

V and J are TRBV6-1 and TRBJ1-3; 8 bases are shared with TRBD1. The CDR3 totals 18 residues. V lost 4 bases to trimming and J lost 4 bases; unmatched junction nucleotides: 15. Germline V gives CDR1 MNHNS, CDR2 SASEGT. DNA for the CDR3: TGTGCCAGCAGTGCCGGGCCTCAGGGGGCGGATCGAGGAAACACCATATATTTT. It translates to CASSAGPQGADRGNTIYF.

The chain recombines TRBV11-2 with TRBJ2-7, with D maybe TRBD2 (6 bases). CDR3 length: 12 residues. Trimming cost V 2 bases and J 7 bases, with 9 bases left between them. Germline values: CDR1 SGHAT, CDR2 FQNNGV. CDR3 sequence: CASSLNGGEQYF. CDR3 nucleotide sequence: TGTGCCAGCAGCTTAAATGGGGGGGAGCAGTACTTC.

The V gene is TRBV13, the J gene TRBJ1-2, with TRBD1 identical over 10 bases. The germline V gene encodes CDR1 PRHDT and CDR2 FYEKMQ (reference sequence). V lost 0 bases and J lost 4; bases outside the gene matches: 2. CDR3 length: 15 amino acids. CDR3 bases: TGTGCCAGCAGCTTAGGGACAGGGGGCCCCTATGGCTACACCTTC. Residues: CASSLGTGGPYGYTF.

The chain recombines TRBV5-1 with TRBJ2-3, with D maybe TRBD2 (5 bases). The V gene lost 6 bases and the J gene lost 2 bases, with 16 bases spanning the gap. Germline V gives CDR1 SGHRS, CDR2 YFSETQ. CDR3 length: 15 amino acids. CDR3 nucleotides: TGCGCCAGCACCTGGCTCGGGGAGTTCACAGATACGCAGTATTTT. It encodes CASTWLGEFTDTQYF.

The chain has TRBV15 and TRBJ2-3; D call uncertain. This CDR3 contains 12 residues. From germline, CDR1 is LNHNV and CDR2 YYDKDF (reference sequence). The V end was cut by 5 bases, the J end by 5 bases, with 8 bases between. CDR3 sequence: CATSRVGDTQYF. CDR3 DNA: TGTGCCACCAGCCGAGTCGGAGATACGCAGTATTTT.

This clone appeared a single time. This CDR3 reads CASSLGSYTQYF. DNA for the CDR3: TGTGCCAGCAGCTTAGGTTCTTATACGCAGTATTTT. J is TRBJ2-3 and V is TRBV7-2, with D uncertain. Germline values: CDR1 SGHTA, CDR2 FQGNSA. V lost 1 base to trimming and J lost 7 bases, with 6 bases between them. The CDR3 totals 12 residues.